This T cell receptor (beta chain) was sequenced for a study of cytomegalovirus exposure and HLA in healthy donors listed by TCRdb under 2017. Concerning the study at large: According to a later analysis, the approximately 120 validation repertoires were produced on the same platform as the 666 repertoires of the first cohort. Besides the first cohort of some 670 subjects, a separate validation cohort made up of roughly 120 different subjects was used. The study aimed to test whether signatures of past pathogen exposure could be identified by cataloging public T cell receptors. To predict cytomegalovirus infection status, the study brought together high-throughput TCR immunosequencing, statistical association of individual TCRs with disease status, and machine learning.

Study-wide findings and limitations: A later analysis lacked HLA typing for the validation cohort, so it scored co-occurrence in that cohort across all 110 or so repertoires. In both the original and validation cohorts, the classifier was reported to diagnose cytomegalovirus status with high specificity and sensitivity. A later analysis found that TCRs clustered in the first cohort also tended to co-occur in the roughly 110 validation repertoires, with approximately 95% of cluster scores above 0. A total of some 180 TCR beta chains were listed by the study as associated with cytomegalovirus. A few of the identified cytomegalovirus-associated TCR beta chains were confirmed in vitro to be specific for cytomegalovirus antigens. The authors suggested that the approach could potentially be generalized to other disease states and immunological phenotypes. Most TCR sequences were observed very rarely across donors, whereas some public TCRs were present in many individuals.

From a lookup of the germline V gene, CDR1 and CDR2 are KGHSH and LQKENI. Trimming costs V 2 bases and J 2 bases, and their ends lie 12 bases apart. The CDR3 goes from the cysteine to the phenylalanine over 15 residues. Only the CDR3 part of the read is kept: 45 bases, read in frame from the first base. Library prep was done by the immunoSEQ multiplex PCR assay. In the authors' own workflow: A statistical classification framework was built to diagnose cytomegalovirus status from the catalog of TCR beta chain sequences. TCRdb mirrors the immuneACCESS table, restricted to in-frame sequences. Some clones are absent from its copies; in checked studies, under half trace to an unresolved V gene, and the reason for the others is unknown. For V, J and clone size, that table is used; D and trimming come from the DNA. The sample has roughly 50,000 clones on record, 85% to 95% of them singletons. The ten biggest clones cover around 1.7% of the sample.

Comments on this clone: Its antigen is currently not known. No clone much larger than this one lies a single base away; base qualities are absent.

The donors belonged to the validation cohort of approximately 130 subjects, which was separate from the approximately 680-subject first cohort. This receptor chain uses TRBV18 and TRBJ1-2; the D gene identity is not certain. This sequence originates from a woman between 18 and 30 years old in good health and CMV-seropositive. Sequencing was carried out using PBMCs. This receptor carries the CDR3 CASSPYSPLNYGYTF. The DNA is TGTGCCAGCTCACCATACTCCCCCTTAAACTATGGCTACACCTTC. This CDR3, with the reference TRBV18 and TRBJ1-2 proteins standing in past its ends, gives the full variable domain NAGVMQNPRHLVRRRGQEARLRCSPMKGHSHVYWYRQLPEEGLKFMVYLQKENIIDESGMPKERFSAEFPKEGPSILRIQQVVRGDSAAYFCASSPYSPLNYGYTFGSGTRLTVV.